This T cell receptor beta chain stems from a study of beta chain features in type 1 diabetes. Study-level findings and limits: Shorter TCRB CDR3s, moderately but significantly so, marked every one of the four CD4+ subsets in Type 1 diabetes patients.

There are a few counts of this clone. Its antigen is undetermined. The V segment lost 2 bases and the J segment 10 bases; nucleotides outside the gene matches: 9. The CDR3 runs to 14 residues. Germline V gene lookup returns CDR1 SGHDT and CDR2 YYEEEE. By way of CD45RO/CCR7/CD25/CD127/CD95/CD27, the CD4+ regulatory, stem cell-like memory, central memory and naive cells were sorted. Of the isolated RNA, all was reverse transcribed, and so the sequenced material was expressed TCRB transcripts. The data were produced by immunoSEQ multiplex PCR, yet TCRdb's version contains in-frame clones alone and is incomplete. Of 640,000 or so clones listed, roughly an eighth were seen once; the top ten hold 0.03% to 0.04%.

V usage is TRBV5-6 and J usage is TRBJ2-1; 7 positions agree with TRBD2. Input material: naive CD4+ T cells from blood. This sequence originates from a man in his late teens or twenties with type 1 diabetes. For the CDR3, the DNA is TGTGCCAGCAGCTTCCGGGACTACCTATCGGAGCAGTTCTTC. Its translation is CASSFRDYLSEQFF.